This T cell receptor beta chain derives from a study of shared clonotypes between healthy human individuals. As for the study in general: Aged 18 to 49, the donors were two women and a few men. Study-wide findings and caveats: Blood alone was sampled, and tissue repertoires likely differ. The donor pool, a small one, limited the genetic and exposure-history diversity represented.

Comment on this clone: The antigen is undetermined.

Libraries were prepared by immunoSEQ multiplex PCR; TCRdb keeps only in-frame clonotypes and omits some of them. This sample yields some 630,000 clones, of which around 96% are seen a single time; roughly 0.1% belongs to the top ten. Germline V CDR1 and CDR2: PRHDT, FYEKMQ (reference sequence). The V and J ends lost 5 bases and 2 bases, in that order; junction bases with no gene match: 5. This CDR3 spans 14 amino acids. Naive CD8 cells, CD45RO-negative and positively selected for CCR7, excluded terminally differentiated effector memory CD45RA+ cells. Within Nashville, Tennessee resided all donors, each a Caucasian adult.

Sequencing was done on a sample of naive CD8+ T cells sorted from blood. This TCR derives from a woman in her thirties in good health. The genes are TRBV13 and TRBJ2-7, with 8 bases identical to TRBD1. CDR3 sequence (DNA): TGTGCCAGCAGCATCACCAGGGGGCCCTACGAGCAGTACTTC. It encodes CASSITRGPYEQYF.